Below, one T cell receptor beta chain is given with its context. Its antigen is as yet unknown. This entry belongs to a study of cytomegalovirus exposure and HLA in healthy donors. There are 14 residues in the CDR3. V was shortened by 1 base and J by 7 bases, with 13 bases between the two germline ends. In germline, CDR1 is SGHTA, CDR2 FQGNSA. Whole-study results and caveats: Presence/absence results assume similar sequencing depth per donor, which may not hold. The investigators catalogued 150 to 200 TCR beta chains as cytomegalovirus-associated.

60 Vbeta and 13 Jbeta primers were used in PCR. The data were produced by immunoSEQ multiplex PCR, yet TCRdb's version contains in-frame clones alone and is incomplete. Here the sample spans about 170,000 clones, 76% being singletons. This TCR derives from a female donor in good health and CMV-seronegative. This chain joins TRBV7-2 and TRBJ1-2; D gene ambiguous. The material sequenced was PBMCs. Here the CDR3 reads CASSLGRERGGYTF. Here the CDR3 DNA reads TGTGCCAGCAGCTTAGGACGGGAGCGAGGTGGCTACACCTTC.